This T cell receptor beta chain appears in the sequencing data of a study of OX40 agonist ivuxolimab in advanced cancers. Study information: Patients were dosed intravenously with ivuxolimab at 0.01 to 10 mg/kg every 2 weeks. Study-wide results and caveats: The study observed clonal expansion of CD4+ and CD8+ blood T cells by week 6 at 0.1 to 3.0 mg/kg. Expanded peripheral T cell antigen specificity was not determined.

The method was immunoSEQ multiplex PCR; TCRdb's version includes in-frame clones alone and lacks a portion of them. The sample lists around 70,000 clones; around four fifths were seen once. Of note for this clone: Its specificity is unknown.

V shed 2 bases, J shed 9 bases, and the junction held 9 bases outside the gene matches. The CDR3 has 15 amino acids. This receptor was taken from an adult with an advanced solid tumor such as melanoma, head and neck, liver or kidney cancer. J is TRBJ1-5 and V is TRBV6-7; 8 positions agree with TRBD1. TRBV6-7 is treated as an ORF (open reading frame) with a function not yet certain. The specimen comprised CD4+ or CD8+ T cells sorted from blood, sampled in a trial of the OX40 agonist ivuxolimab. CDR3: CASSYPYRGVRPQHF. As DNA, the CDR3 is TGTGCCAGCAGTTACCCATACAGGGGGGTAAGGCCCCAGCATTTT.